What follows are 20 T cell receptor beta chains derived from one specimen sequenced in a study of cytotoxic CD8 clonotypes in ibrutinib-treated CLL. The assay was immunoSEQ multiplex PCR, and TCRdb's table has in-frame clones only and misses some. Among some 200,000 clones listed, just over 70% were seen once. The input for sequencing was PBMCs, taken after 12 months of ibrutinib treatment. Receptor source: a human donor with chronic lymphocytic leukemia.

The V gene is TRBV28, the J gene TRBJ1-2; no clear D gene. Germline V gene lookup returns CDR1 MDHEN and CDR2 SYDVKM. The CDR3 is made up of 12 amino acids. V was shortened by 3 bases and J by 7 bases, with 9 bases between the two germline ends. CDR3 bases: TGTGCCAGCAGTTTTCTCTTTGGTGGCTACACCTTC. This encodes CASSFLFGGYTF.

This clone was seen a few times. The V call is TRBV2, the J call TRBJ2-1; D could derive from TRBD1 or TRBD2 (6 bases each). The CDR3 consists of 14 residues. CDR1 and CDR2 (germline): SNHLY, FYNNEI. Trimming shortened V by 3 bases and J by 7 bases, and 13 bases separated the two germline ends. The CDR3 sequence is CASSDRQAGNEQFF. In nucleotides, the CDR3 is TGTGCCAGCAGTGACAGACAGGCGGGGAATGAGCAGTTCTTC.

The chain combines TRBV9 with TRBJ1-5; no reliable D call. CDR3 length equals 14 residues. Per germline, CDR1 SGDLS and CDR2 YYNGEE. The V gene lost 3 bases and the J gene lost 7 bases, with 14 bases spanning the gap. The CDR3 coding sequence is TGTGCCAGCAGCGCGGGGATCGTCGACCAGCCCCAGCATTTT. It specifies CASSAGIVDQPQHF.

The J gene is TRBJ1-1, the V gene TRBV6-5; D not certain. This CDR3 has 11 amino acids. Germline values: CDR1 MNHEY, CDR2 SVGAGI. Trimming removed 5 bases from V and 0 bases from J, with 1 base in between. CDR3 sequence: CASSVNTEAFF. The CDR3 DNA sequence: TGTGCCAGCAGTGTGAACACTGAAGCTTTCTTT.

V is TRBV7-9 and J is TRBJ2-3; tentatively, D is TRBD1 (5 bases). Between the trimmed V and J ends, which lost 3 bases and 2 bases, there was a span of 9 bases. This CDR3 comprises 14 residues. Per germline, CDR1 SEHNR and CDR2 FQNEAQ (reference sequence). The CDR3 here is CASSFTGTTDTQYF. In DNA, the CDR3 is TGTGCCAGCAGCTTTACAGGAACCACAGATACGCAGTATTTT.

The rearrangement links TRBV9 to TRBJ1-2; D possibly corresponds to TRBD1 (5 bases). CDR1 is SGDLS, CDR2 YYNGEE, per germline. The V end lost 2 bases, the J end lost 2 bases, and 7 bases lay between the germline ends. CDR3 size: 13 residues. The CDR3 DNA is TGTGCCAGCAGCGTCCAGGGAAACTATGGCTACACCTTC. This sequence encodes CASSVQGNYGYTF.

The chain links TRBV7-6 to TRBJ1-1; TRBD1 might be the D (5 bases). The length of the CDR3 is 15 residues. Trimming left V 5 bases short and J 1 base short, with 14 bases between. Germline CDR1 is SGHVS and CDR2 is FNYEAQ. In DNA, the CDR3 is TGTGCCAGCAGCCTCCTCCAGGGTAGGAACACTGAAGCTTTCTTT. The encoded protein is CASSLLQGRNTEAFF.

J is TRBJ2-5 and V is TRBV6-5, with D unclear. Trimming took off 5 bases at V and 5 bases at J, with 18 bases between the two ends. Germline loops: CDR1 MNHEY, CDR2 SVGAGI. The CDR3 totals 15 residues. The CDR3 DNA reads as TGTGCCAGCAGTCTATTGTCGGGCCTCGGGGAGACCCAGTACTTC. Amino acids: CASSLLSGLGETQYF.

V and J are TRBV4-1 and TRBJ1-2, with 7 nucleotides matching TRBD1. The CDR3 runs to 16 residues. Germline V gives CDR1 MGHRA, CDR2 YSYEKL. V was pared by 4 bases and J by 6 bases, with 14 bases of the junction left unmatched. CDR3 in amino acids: CASSRGQYPFVDGYTF. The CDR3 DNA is TGCGCCAGCAGCCGGGGACAGTACCCTTTTGTGGATGGCTACACCTTC.

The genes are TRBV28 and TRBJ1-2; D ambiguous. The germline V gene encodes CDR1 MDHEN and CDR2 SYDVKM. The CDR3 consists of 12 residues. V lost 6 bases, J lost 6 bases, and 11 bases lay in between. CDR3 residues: CASRPLIHGYTF. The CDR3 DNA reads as TGTGCCAGCAGACCGTTGATCCATGGCTACACCTTC.

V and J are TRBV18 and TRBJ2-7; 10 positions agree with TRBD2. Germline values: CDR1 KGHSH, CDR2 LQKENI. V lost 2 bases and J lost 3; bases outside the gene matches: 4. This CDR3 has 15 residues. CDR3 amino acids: CASSPGLAELYEQYF. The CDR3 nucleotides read TGTGCCAGCTCACCAGGACTAGCGGAGCTCTACGAGCAGTACTTC. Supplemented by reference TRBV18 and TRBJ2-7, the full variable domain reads NAGVMQNPRHLVRRRGQEARLRCSPMKGHSHVYWYRQLPEEGLKFMVYLQKENIIDESGMPKERFSAEFPKEGPSILRIQQVVRGDSAAYFCASSPGLAELYEQYFGPGTRLTVT.

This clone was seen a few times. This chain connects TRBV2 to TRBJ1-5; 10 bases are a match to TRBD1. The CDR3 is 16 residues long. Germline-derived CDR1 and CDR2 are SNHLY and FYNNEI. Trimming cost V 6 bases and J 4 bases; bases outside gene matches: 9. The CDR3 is CASRTRQGAGNQPQHF. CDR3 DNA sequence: TGTGCCAGCAGGACCCGACAGGGGGCAGGGAATCAGCCCCAGCATTTT.

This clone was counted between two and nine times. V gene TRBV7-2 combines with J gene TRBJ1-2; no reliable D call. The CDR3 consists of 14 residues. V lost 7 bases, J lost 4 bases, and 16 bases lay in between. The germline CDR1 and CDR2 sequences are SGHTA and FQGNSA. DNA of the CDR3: TGTGCCAGCAAGGGCCGAGGATCCTCCTATGGCTACACCTTC. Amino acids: CASKGRGSSYGYTF.

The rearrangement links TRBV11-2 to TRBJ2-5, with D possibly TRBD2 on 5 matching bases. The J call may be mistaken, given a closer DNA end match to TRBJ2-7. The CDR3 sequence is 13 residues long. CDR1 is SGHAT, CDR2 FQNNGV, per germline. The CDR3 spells CASSSSGGYEQYF. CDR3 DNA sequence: TGTGCCAGCAGCTCCAGCGGAGGCTACGAGCAGTACTTC.

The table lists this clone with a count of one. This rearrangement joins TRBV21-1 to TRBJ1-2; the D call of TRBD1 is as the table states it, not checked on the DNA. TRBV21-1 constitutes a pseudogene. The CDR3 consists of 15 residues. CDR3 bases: TGTGCCAGCAGCAACCCAGGGGGGAGAGACGATGGCTACACCTTC. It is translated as CASSNPGGRDDGYTF.

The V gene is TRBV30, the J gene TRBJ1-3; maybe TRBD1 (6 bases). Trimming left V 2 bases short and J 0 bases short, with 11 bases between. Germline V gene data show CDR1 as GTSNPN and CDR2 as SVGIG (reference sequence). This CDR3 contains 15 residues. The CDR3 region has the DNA TGTGCCTGGAGTCCAGGGGATCGCTCTGGAAACACCATATATTTT. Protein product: CAWSPGDRSGNTIYF.

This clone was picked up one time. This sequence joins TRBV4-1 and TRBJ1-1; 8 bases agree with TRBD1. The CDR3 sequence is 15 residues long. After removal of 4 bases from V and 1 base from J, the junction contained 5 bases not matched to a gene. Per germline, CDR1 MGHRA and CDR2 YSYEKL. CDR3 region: CASSPPGQANTEAFF. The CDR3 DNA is TGCGCCAGCAGCCCACCGGGACAGGCGAACACTGAAGCTTTCTTT.

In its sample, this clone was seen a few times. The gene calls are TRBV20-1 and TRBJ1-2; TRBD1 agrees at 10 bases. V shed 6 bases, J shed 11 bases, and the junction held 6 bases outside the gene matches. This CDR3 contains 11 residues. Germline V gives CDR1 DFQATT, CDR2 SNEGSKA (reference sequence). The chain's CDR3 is CSAPGQGRYTF. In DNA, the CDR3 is TGCAGTGCCCCGGGACAGGGGCGTTACACCTTC.

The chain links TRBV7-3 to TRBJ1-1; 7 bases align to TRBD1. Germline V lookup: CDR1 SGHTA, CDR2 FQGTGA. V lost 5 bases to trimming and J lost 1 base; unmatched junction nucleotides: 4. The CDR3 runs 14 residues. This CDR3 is CASSLTGTNTEAFF. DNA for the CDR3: TGTGCCAGCAGCCTGACAGGGACGAACACTGAAGCTTTCTTT.

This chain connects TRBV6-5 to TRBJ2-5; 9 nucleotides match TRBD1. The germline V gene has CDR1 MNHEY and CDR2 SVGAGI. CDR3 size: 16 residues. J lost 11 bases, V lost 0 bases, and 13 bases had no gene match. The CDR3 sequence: CASSYSRDRVGREQYF. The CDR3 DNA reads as TGTGCCAGCAGTTACTCTCGGGACAGGGTGGGGAGGGAGCAGTACTTC.